The source of this T cell receptor beta chain is a study of response to subunit inactivated influenza vaccine. Study outcomes and limitations: Few new T cells, the authors suggested, are recruited by each seasonal influenza vaccination.

The germline CDR1 and CDR2 sequences are SGHTA and FQGNSA. J gave up 8 bases and V 5 bases, and 11 bases lay outside the gene matches. This CDR3 spans 14 amino acids. TCRdb re-analysed the RT-PCR reads in MiXCR, keeping a single row per CDR3 protein. The data show 500,000 to 550,000 distinct CDR3 sequences, with about 7.2% seen just once and roughly 14% held by the top ten. This clonotype occurred many times. Its antigen is still unknown. Here the sequenced sample was PBMCs from blood, taken less than 30 months after vaccination. This chain links TRBV7-2 with TRBJ1-2; TRBD1 agrees at 7 bases. This TCR came from a man aged 45 to 75 who received an inactivated influenza vaccine. CDR3 residues: CASSPAGRGYGYTF. In DNA form, the CDR3 reads TGTGCCAGCAGCCCCGCCGGCAGGGGGTACGGCTACACCTTC.